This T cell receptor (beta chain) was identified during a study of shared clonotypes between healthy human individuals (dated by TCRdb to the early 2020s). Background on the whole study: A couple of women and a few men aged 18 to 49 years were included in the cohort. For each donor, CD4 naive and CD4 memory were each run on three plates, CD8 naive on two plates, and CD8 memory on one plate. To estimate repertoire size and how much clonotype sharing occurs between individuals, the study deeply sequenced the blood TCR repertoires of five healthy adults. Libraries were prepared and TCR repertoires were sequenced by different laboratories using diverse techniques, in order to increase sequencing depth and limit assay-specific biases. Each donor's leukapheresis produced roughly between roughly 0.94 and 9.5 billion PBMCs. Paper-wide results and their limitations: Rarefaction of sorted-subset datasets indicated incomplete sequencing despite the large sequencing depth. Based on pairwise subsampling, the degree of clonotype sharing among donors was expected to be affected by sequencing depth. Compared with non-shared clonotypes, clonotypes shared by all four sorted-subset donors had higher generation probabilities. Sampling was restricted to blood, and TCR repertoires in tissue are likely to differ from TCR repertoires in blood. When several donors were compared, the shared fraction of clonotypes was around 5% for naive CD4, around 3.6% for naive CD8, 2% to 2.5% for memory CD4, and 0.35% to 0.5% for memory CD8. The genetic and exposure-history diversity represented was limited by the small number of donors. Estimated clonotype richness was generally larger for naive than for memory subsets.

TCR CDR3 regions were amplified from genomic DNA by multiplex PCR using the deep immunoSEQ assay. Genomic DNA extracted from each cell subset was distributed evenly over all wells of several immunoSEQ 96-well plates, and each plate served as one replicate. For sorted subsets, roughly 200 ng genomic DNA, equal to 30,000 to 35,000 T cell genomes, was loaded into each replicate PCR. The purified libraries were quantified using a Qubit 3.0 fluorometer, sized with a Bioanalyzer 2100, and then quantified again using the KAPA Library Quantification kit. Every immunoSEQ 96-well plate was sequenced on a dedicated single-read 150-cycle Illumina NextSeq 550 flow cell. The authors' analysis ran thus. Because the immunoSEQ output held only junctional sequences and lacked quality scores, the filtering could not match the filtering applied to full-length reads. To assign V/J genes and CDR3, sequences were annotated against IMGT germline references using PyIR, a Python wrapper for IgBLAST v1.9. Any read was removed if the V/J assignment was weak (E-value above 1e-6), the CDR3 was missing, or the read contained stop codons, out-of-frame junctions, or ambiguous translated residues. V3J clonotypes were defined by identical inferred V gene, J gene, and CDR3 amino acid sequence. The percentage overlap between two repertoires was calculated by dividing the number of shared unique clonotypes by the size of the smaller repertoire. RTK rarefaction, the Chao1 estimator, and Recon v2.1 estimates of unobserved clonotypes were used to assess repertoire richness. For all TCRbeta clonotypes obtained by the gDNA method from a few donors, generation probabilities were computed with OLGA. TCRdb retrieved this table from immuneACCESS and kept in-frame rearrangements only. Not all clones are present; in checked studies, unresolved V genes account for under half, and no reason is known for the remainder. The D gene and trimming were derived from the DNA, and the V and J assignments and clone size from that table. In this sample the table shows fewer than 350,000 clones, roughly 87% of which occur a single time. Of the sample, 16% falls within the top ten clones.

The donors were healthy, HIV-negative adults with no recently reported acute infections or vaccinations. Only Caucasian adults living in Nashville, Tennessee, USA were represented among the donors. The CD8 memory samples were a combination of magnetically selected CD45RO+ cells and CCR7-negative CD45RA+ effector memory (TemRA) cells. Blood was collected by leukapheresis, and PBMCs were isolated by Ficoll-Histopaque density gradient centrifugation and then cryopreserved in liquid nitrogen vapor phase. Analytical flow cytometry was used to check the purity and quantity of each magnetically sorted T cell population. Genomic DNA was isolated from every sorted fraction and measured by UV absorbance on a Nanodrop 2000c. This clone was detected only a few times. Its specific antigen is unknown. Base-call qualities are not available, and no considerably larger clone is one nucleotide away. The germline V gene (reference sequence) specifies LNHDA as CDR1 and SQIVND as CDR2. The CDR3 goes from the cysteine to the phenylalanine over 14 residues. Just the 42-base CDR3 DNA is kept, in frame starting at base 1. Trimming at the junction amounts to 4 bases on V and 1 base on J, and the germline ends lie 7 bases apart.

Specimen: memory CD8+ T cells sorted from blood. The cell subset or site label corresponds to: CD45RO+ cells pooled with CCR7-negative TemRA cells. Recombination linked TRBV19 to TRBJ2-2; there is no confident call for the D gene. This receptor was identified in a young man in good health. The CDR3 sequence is CASSNIMNTGELFF. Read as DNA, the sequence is TGTGCCAGTAGTAACATAATGAACACCGGGGAGCTGTTTTTT.